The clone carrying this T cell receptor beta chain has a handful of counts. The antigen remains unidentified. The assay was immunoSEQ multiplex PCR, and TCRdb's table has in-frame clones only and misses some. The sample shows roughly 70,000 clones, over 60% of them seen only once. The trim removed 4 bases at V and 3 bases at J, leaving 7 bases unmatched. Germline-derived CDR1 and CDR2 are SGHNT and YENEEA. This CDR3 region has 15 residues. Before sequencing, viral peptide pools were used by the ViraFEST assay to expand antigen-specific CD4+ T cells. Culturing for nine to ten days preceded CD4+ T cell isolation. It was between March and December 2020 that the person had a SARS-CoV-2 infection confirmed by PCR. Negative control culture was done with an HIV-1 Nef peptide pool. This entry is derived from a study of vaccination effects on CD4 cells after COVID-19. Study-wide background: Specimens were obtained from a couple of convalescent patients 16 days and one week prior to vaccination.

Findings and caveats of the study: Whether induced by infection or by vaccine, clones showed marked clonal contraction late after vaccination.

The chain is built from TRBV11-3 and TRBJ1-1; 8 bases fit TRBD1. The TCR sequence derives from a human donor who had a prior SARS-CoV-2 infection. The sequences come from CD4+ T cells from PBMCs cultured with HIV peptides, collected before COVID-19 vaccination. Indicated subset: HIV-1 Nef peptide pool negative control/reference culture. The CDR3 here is CASSSQGALDTEAFF. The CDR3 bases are TGTGCCAGCAGCTCCCAGGGGGCGCTGGACACTGAAGCTTTCTTT.